Listed below are T cell receptor beta chains from one sample, sequenced in a study of lymphopenia after photon versus proton radiotherapy. Assay: immunoSEQ multiplex PCR; the TCRdb copy retains only in-frame clones and omits some. The repertoire holds roughly 32,000 clones, 94% seen once, with 0.55% to 0.9% in the top ten. The specimen was peripheral blood, collected from a patient treated with photon-based radiotherapy. These receptors were obtained from a woman between 50 and 59 years old with cholangiocarcinoma. CDR3s include the opening cysteine and the closing phenylalanine or tryptophan. The order of the fields is V gene, J gene, CDR3 protein.

V gene: TRBV30; J gene: TRBJ1-1; CDR3 protein: CAWSARRATEAFF
V gene: TRBV10-3; J gene: TRBJ2-2; CDR3 protein: CAIRGLDSTGELFF
V gene: TRBV6-1; J gene: TRBJ1-3; CDR3 protein: CASTIWGNSGNTIYF
V gene: TRBV7-9; J gene: TRBJ2-7; CDR3 protein: CASGKEGKTTLKYF
V gene: TRBV6-4; J gene: TRBJ2-1; CDR3 protein: CASSDSSGESNEQFF
V gene: TRBV6-1; J gene: TRBJ1-5; CDR3 protein: CASRTLQGHNQPQHF
V gene: TRBV9; J gene: TRBJ1-2; CDR3 protein: CASSVGGPGYGYTF
V gene: TRBV10-3; J gene: TRBJ2-1; CDR3 protein: CATASNNEQFF
V gene: TRBV5-8; J gene: TRBJ1-6; CDR3 protein: CASSRQGMSSYNSPLHF
V gene: TRBV18; J gene: TRBJ1-3; CDR3 protein: CASSPDRGSGNTIYF
V gene: TRBV5-1; J gene: TRBJ1-3; CDR3 protein: CASSPLGTDFGNTIYF
V gene: TRBV9; J gene: TRBJ2-2; CDR3 protein: CASSLTSNTGELFF
V gene: TRBV5-1; J gene: TRBJ1-1; CDR3 protein: CASSWAGGEGTEAFF
V gene: TRBV27; J gene: TRBJ1-1; CDR3 protein: CASSTGGTFVEAFF
V gene: TRBV5-1; J gene: TRBJ1-1; CDR3 protein: CASSTATNTEAFF
V gene: TRBV5-1; J gene: TRBJ1-3; CDR3 protein: CASSLRGHSGNTIYF
V gene: TRBV4-3; J gene: TRBJ2-3; CDR3 protein: CASSQASTDTQYF
V gene: TRBV15; J gene: TRBJ1-1; CDR3 protein: CATKTYGWRNTEAFF
V gene: TRBV18; J gene: TRBJ2-7; CDR3 protein: CASSLRDPGSYEQYF
V gene: TRBV25-1; J gene: TRBJ1-2; CDR3 protein: CASSETGTRGGYTF
V gene: TRBV15; J gene: TRBJ1-3; CDR3 protein: CATSSLWDSGNTIYF
V gene: TRBV5-1; J gene: TRBJ1-6; CDR3 protein: CASSLRTENSPLHF
V gene: TRBV30; J gene: TRBJ1-2; CDR3 protein: CAWSEWAGSGYTF
V gene: TRBV19; J gene: TRBJ1-2; CDR3 protein: CASSTLDGLSGYTF
V gene: TRBV11-2; J gene: TRBJ2-1; CDR3 protein: CASSFSHDQHNEQFF
V gene: TRBV10-3; J gene: TRBJ1-3; CDR3 protein: CAISGKEIAGNTIYF
V gene: TRBV29-1; J gene: TRBJ1-1; CDR3 protein: CSVRQTMNTEAFF
V gene: TRBV5-6; J gene: TRBJ1-5; CDR3 protein: CASSAQGKRANQPQHF